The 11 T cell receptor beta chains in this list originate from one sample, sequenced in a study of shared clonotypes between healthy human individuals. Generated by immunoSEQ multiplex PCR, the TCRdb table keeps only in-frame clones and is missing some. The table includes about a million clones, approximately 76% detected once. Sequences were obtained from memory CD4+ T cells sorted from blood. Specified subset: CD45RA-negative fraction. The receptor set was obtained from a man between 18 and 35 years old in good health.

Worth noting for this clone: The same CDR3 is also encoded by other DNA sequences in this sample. The CDR3 region is CAWSDRGEKLFF. Here the CDR3 DNA reads TGTGCCTGGAGTGACCGGGGAGAAAAACTGTTTTTT. V and J are TRBV30 and TRBJ1-4; D ambiguous. V was cut by 1 base and J by 8 bases, with 8 bases left in between. Germline CDR1 GTSNPN, CDR2 SVGIG (reference sequence). The length of the CDR3 is 12 residues.

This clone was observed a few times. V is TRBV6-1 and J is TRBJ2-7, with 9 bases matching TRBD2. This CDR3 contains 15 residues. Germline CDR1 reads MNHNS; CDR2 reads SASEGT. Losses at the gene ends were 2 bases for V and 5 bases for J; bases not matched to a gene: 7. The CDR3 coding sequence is TGTGCCAGCAGTGAACTAGCGGGGCCTCGGAACGAGCAGTACTTC. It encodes CASSELAGPRNEQYF.

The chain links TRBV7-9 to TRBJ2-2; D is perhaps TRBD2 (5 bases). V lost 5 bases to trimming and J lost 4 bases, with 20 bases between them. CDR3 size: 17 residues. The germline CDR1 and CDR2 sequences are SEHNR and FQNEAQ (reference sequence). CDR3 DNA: TGTGCCAGCAGCCCTTCAACGACGGGGATCGGCACCGGGGAGCTGTTTTTT. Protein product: CASSPSTTGIGTGELFF.

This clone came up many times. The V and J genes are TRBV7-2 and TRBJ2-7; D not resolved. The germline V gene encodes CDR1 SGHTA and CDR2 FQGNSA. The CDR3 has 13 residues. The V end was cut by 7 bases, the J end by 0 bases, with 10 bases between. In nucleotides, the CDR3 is TGTGCCAGCACCCGACCTGCCTCCTACGAGCAGTACTTC. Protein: CASTRPASYEQYF.

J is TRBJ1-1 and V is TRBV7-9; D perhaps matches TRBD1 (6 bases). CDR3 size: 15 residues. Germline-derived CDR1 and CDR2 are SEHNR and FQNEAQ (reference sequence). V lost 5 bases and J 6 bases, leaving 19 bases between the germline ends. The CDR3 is CASSPTVRDKPEAFF. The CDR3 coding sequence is TGTGCCAGCAGCCCGACCGTCCGGGACAAGCCTGAAGCTTTCTTT.

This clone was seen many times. The CDR3 DNA is TGTGCCAGCAGCCAACGTGGGGTCGAGCAGTACTTC. This translates into CASSQRGVEQYF. This sequence joins TRBV2 and TRBJ2-7; D ambiguous. The CDR3 is 12 amino acids. V dropped 6 bases and J dropped 6 bases, with 12 bases sitting between them. Germline V gene data show CDR1 as SNHLY and CDR2 as FYNNEI.

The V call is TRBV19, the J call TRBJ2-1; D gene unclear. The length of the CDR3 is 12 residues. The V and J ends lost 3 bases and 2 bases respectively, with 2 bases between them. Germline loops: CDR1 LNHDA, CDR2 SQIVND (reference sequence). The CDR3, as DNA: TGTGCCAGTAGTATCCCCTACAATGAGCAGTTCTTC. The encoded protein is CASSIPYNEQFF.

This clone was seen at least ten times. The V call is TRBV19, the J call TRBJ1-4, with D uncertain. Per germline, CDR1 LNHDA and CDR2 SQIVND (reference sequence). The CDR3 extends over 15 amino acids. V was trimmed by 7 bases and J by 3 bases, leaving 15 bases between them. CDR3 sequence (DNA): TGTGCCAGTACCTCCCCGAACGCGCCTAATGAAAAACTGTTTTTT. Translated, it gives CASTSPNAPNEKLFF.

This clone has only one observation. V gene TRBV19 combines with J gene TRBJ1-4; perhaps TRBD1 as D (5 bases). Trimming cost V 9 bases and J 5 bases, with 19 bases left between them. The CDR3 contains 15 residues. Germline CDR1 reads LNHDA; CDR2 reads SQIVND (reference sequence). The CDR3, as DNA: TGTGCCAGCACCAGCTCCGGGGCCCCCAATGAAAAACTGTTTTTT. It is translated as CASTSSGAPNEKLFF.

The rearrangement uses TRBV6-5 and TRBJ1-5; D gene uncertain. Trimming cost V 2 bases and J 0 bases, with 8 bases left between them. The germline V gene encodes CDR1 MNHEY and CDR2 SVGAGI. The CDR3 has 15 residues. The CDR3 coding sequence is TGTGCCAGCAGTTACGATGGTTATAGCAATCAGCCCCAGCATTTT. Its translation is CASSYDGYSNQPQHF.

This chain's CDR3 is CATSRWDRGREAFF. DNA of the CDR3: TGTGCCACCAGCAGATGGGACAGGGGGCGAGAAGCTTTCTTT. The chain links TRBV15 to TRBJ1-1; TRBD1 matches 12 bases. The CDR3 is 14 residues long. Germline V lookup: CDR1 LNHNV, CDR2 YYDKDF (reference sequence). V trimming: 2 bases; J trimming: 8 bases; junction bases outside the gene matches: 3.